A single sample is the source of the 30 T cell receptor beta chains below, sequenced in a study of early T cells in non-severe SARS-CoV-2 infection. Via MiXCR, TCRdb re-called the 5' RACE reads, giving one row per CDR3 protein. The sample gives around 58,000 distinct CDR3 sequences, over 4% of which show up once; 4.5% to 5.5% is in the top ten. The sequenced sample was whole blood. The receptors originated from an adult who was a healthcare worker with PCR-confirmed SARS-CoV-2 infection or an uninfected control (not recorded which).

This clonotype was seen ten or more times. This rearrangement joins TRBV4-2 to TRBJ1-3; tentative D call: TRBD1 (5 bases). Per the germline V gene, CDR1 is LGHNA and CDR2 is YNFKEQ. This CDR3 is built from 19 residues. Deletions cut 0 bases from V and 8 bases from J, with 26 bases between. The CDR3: CASSQDWDVLEESLYTIYF. In DNA, the CDR3 is TGTGCCAGCAGCCAAGATTGGGACGTCTTAGAGGAGAGTTTGTACACCATATATTTT.

In its sample, this clonotype was seen a few times. The chain links TRBV18 to TRBJ1-1; D remains unclear. Germline lookup yields CDR1 KGHSH and CDR2 LQKENI. V gave up 0 bases and J gave up 6 bases, with 11 bases separating them. The CDR3 extends over 14 amino acids. The CDR3 nucleotides read TGTGCCAGCTCACCACCGGGAGGGTGGGCTGAAGCTTTCTTT. Residues: CASSPPGGWAEAFF. Supplemented by reference TRBV18 and TRBJ1-1, the full variable domain reads NAGVMQNPRHLVRRRGQEARLRCSPMKGHSHVYWYRQLPEEGLKFMVYLQKENIIDESGMPKERFSAEFPKEGPSILRIQQVVRGDSAAYFCASSPPGGWAEAFFGQGTRLTVV.

The table lists this clonotype with many counts. This chain joins TRBV7-2 and TRBJ2-1, with no clear D. Trimming left V 7 bases short and J 1 base short, with 5 bases between. The CDR3 length is 12 residues. Germline V CDR1 and CDR2: SGHTA, FQGNSA. The chain's CDR3 is CASKVSYNEQFF. The CDR3 region has the DNA TGTGCCAGCAAAGTATCCTACAATGAGCAGTTCTTC. Full variable domain (rest looked up from reference TRBV7-2 and TRBJ2-1): GAGVSQSPSNKVTEKGKDVELRCDPISGHTALYWYRQSLGQGLEFLIYFQGNSAPDKSGLPSDRFSAERTGGSVSTLTIQRTQQEDSAVYLCASKVSYNEQFFGPGTRLTVL.

This clonotype was counted ten times or more. The V and J genes are TRBV6-2 or TRBV6-3 and TRBJ2-7; 11 positions agree with TRBD2. Germline V gene data show CDR1 as MNHEY and CDR2 as SVGEGT. V lost 7 bases to trimming and J lost 4 bases; unmatched junction nucleotides: 6. This CDR3 region has 14 residues. CDR3 sequence: CASTYGTSGYEQYF. The CDR3 nucleotides are TGTGCCAGCACCTACGGGACTAGCGGTTACGAGCAGTACTTC.

This clonotype was counted many times. The gene calls are TRBV30 and TRBJ2-1; tentatively, D is TRBD2 (5 bases). V lost 0 bases and J lost 10, with 13 bases in between. CDR1 and CDR2 (germline): GTSNPN, SVGIG (reference sequence). The CDR3 totals 13 residues. The DNA of the CDR3 is TGTGCCTGGAGTGTAGGAAGGACGGGGGAGCAGTTCTTC. This sequence encodes CAWSVGRTGEQFF.

This clonotype was detected many times. The chain links TRBV12-3 or TRBV12-4 to TRBJ1-5; 12 positions match TRBD1. V shed 4 bases, J shed 6 bases, and the junction held 4 bases outside the gene matches. The CDR3 loop spans 15 amino acids. The CDR3 reads CASSSGQGAAQPQHF. CDR3 bases: TGTGCCAGCAGTTCGGGACAGGGGGCAGCTCAGCCCCAGCATTTT.

This clonotype was counted between two and nine times. The V call is TRBV18, the J call TRBJ1-1; D remains unclear. Per the germline V gene, CDR1 is KGHSH and CDR2 is LQKENI. Trimming stripped 3 bases from V and 3 bases from J, with 11 bases between. This CDR3 has 14 residues. This CDR3 reads CASSPGIGYTEAFF. CDR3 coding DNA: TGTGCCAGCTCACCGGGAATTGGGTACACTGAAGCTTTCTTT.

There are many counts of this clonotype. The chain has TRBV3-1 and TRBJ2-5, with 14 positions matching TRBD2. CDR1 is LGHDT and CDR2 is YNNKEL in the germline V gene (reference sequence). J lost 2 bases, V lost 3 bases, and 8 bases had no gene match. This CDR3 has 18 residues. CDR3 protein: CASSHPGLAGEWQETQYF. CDR3 nucleotide sequence: TGTGCCAGCAGCCACCCGGGACTAGCGGGAGAATGGCAAGAGACCCAGTACTTC.

In this sample, this clonotype turned up many times. The V and J genes are TRBV2 and TRBJ1-5, with D unresolved. Between the trimmed V and J ends, which lost 0 bases and 0 bases, there was a span of 3 bases. The CDR3 runs to 14 residues. Germline-derived CDR1 and CDR2 are SNHLY and FYNNEI. CDR3 residues: CASSEANSNQPQHF. CDR3 coding DNA: TGTGCCAGCAGTGAAGCTAATAGCAATCAGCCCCAGCATTTT.

This clonotype was detected only a few times. V gene TRBV20-1 combines with J gene TRBJ2-1; tentatively, D is TRBD2 (5 bases). Germline V CDR1 and CDR2: DFQATT, SNEGSKA (reference sequence). Trimming shortened V by 6 bases and J by 4 bases, and 22 bases separated the two germline ends. The CDR3 totals 16 residues. The CDR3 loop is CSANNPRSGIYNEQFF. The DNA of the CDR3 is TGCAGTGCCAACAATCCGAGGAGCGGAATTTACAATGAGCAGTTCTTC.

This clonotype has only a few counts. The rearrangement joins TRBV20-1 to TRBJ1-5; D might be TRBD1 (5 bases). V lost 0 bases to trimming and J lost 5 bases, with 14 bases between them. CDR3 size: 15 residues. CDR1 and CDR2 (germline): DFQATT, SNEGSKA (reference sequence). For the CDR3, the DNA is TGCAGTGCTAGAGATAAGCCGGGGCGGGATCAGCCCCAGCATTTT. Its protein product is CSARDKPGRDQPQHF.

This clonotype was detected ten times or more. This rearrangement joins TRBV1 to TRBJ2-1. TRBV1 is reported as a pseudogene. The CDR3 consists of 12 residues. CDR3 nucleotide sequence: TGCACCAGCAGCCTCTTTGACAATGAGCAGTTCTTC. As protein: CTSSLFDNEQFF.

The chain employs TRBV5-5 and TRBJ2-4, with D possibly TRBD1 on 6 matching bases. The CDR3 is 14 amino acids. V lost 0 bases and J lost 4, with 8 bases in between. The germline V gene encodes CDR1 SGHKS and CDR2 YYEKEE (reference sequence). The DNA of the CDR3 is TGTGCCAGCAGCTTGGATAGGGGGAAAAACATTCAGTACTTC. Translating it yields CASSLDRGKNIQYF.

This clonotype was observed a handful of times. V usage is TRBV5-1 and J usage is TRBJ1-2; 9 bases fit TRBD1. CDR3 length: 14 amino acids. In germline, CDR1 is SGHRS, CDR2 YFSETQ. With V trimmed by 2 bases and J by 5 bases, 4 bases remained unmatched. Here the CDR3 DNA reads TGCGCCAGCAGCTTTTGGGACAGGGTGTATGGCTACACCTTC. Its protein is CASSFWDRVYGYTF.

Only a few counts were recorded for this clonotype. The chain has TRBV5-1 and TRBJ1-2, with D perhaps matching TRBD1 (5 bases). CDR1 SGHRS and CDR2 YFSETQ come from the germline V gene. The CDR3 is 14 residues long. V was cut by 0 bases and J by 5 bases, with 11 bases left in between. Written as DNA, the CDR3 is TGCGCCAGCAGCTTGGAGGCAGGGAAGTATGGCTACACCTTC. Encoded protein: CASSLEAGKYGYTF.

This clonotype was recorded many times. The chain couples TRBV15 to TRBJ2-3, with 11 bases matching TRBD2. The CDR3 has 19 residues. Germline CDR1 is LNHNV and CDR2 is YYDKDF (reference sequence). V gave up 1 base and J gave up 0 bases; unmatched junction bases: 9. The CDR3 region has the DNA TGTGCCACCAGCAGAGCCCTTGGTTTAGCGGGGGGGAGCACAGATACGCAGTATTTT. This gives the protein CATSRALGLAGGSTDTQYF.

This clonotype has only a few counts. As DNA, the CDR3 is TGTGCCAGCAGCTTAGGGACTACTCCGGCGGCCCAGTACTTC. It yields the protein CASSLGTTPAAQYF. The chain couples TRBV7-8 to TRBJ2-5, with a possible D match to TRBD2 (6 bases). Deletions cut 1 base from V and 9 bases from J, with 15 bases between. Looked up from germline, CDR1 is SGHVS and CDR2 is FQNEAQ. The CDR3 loop spans 14 amino acids.

This sequence joins TRBV11-2 and TRBJ2-5; D may be TRBD2 (5 bases). V gave up 7 bases and J gave up 4 bases, with 16 bases separating them. The CDR3 loop spans 14 amino acids. Germline-derived CDR1 and CDR2 are SGHAT and FQNNGV. CDR3: CASTARMGRETQYF. The CDR3 nucleotides read TGTGCCAGCACCGCCCGGATGGGGAGAGAGACCCAGTACTTC.

The sample holds many counts of this clonotype. V and J are TRBV19 and TRBJ2-3; 8 bases match TRBD2. The V and J ends lost 7 bases and 3 bases, in that order; junction bases with no gene match: 6. Per the germline V gene, CDR1 is LNHDA and CDR2 is SQIVND (reference sequence). This CDR3 has 14 residues. The CDR3 DNA follows: TGTGCCAGTAACGTAGCGGGACGGACAGATACGCAGTATTTT. It codes for CASNVAGRTDTQYF.

This clonotype was counted a few times. The CDR3 is CSVRTGGPWEQFF. CDR3 DNA sequence: TGCAGCGTTCGGACGGGAGGGCCGTGGGAGCAGTTCTTC. The chain is built from TRBV29-1 and TRBJ2-1; 8 nucleotides align to TRBD2. The CDR3 contains 13 residues. Germline V lookup: CDR1 SQVTM, CDR2 ANQGSEA. V shed 5 bases, J shed 10 bases, and the junction held 10 bases outside the gene matches.

This clonotype was counted many times. The J gene is TRBJ1-1, the V gene TRBV7-9, with 7 bases aligning to TRBD1. Germline CDR1 and CDR2: SEHNR and FQNEAQ (reference sequence). The CDR3 sequence is 15 residues long. Trimming cost V 4 bases and J 1 base; bases outside gene matches: 6. CDR3 protein: CASSSRTGTNTEAFF. CDR3 nucleotides: TGTGCCAGCAGCTCCCGGACAGGCACGAACACTGAAGCTTTCTTT.

This chain joins TRBV10-3 and TRBJ1-4, with D maybe TRBD1 (5 bases). V gave up 6 bases and J gave up 10 bases, with 15 bases separating them. Germline assignment: CDR1 ENHRY and CDR2 SYGVKD. The CDR3 runs to 13 residues. The CDR3 sequence is CAIRALGTGKLFF. Here the CDR3 DNA reads TGTGCCATCAGAGCCCTCGGGACCGGAAAACTGTTTTTT.

Many counts were recorded for this clonotype. The J gene is TRBJ2-2, the V gene TRBV12-3 or TRBV12-4; 10 positions match TRBD2. The CDR3 has 15 amino acids. V lost 3 bases and J lost 7; bases outside the gene matches: 5. DNA of the CDR3: TGTGCCAGCAGTTTCAGAGCGGGGGGGCGCGGGGAGCTGTTTTTT. It codes for CASSFRAGGRGELFF.

There are a few counts of this clonotype. The rearrangement links TRBV11-2 to TRBJ1-2; 8 nucleotides match TRBD1. Germline trimming cut 1 base from V and 6 bases from J; bases unmatched to any gene: 4. Germline CDR1 reads SGHAT; CDR2 reads FQNNGV. This CDR3 contains 14 residues. CDR3 sequence: CASSLAGGADGYTF. In DNA, the CDR3 is TGTGCCAGCAGCTTAGCAGGGGGCGCAGATGGCTACACCTTC.

This chain links TRBV28 with TRBJ2-7; D ambiguous. This CDR3 has 11 residues. Per germline, CDR1 MDHEN and CDR2 SYDVKM. Trimming pared 6 bases from V and 6 bases from J, leaving 9 bases between. This CDR3 reads CASSTEREQYF. The CDR3 coding sequence is TGTGCCAGCAGCACGGAGCGCGAGCAGTACTTC.

This clonotype was observed at least ten times. The genes are TRBV6-6 and TRBJ2-2; D unclear. The CDR3 spans 16 residues. V lost 5 bases and J 4 bases, leaving 17 bases between the germline ends. Germline CDR1 is MNHNY and CDR2 is SVGAGI (reference sequence). CDR3 in amino acids: CASSINHGVGTGELFF. CDR3 DNA sequence: TGTGCCAGCAGTATCAACCATGGAGTGGGCACCGGGGAGCTGTTTTTT.

Many counts were recorded for this clonotype. The chain joins TRBV20-1 to TRBJ1-2, with no clear D. This CDR3 region has 14 residues. V gave up 1 base and J gave up 3 bases, with 12 bases separating them. Germline-derived CDR1 and CDR2 are DFQATT and SNEGSKA (reference sequence). As DNA, the CDR3 is TGCAGTGCTAGAGGAGGGTTTGTCGACTATGGCTACACCTTC. Encoded protein: CSARGGFVDYGYTF.

This clonotype was observed many times. The V and J genes are TRBV11-2 and TRBJ2-3; D uncertain. V shed 2 bases and J shed 4 bases, with 10 bases lying between them. Germline CDR1 is SGHAT and CDR2 is FQNNGV. The CDR3 has 14 residues. In DNA form, the CDR3 reads TGTGCCAGCAGCTTATTAACTTCTGCAGATACGCAGTATTTT. Translation: CASSLLTSADTQYF.

This clonotype was observed many times. The rearrangement uses TRBV12-3 or TRBV12-4 and TRBJ1-1; D is possibly TRBD1 (5 bases). This CDR3 has 13 amino acids. With 1 base removed from V and 6 bases from J, the gap between germline ends came to 9 bases. The CDR3 loop is CASSLVQGAEAFF. The CDR3 bases are TGTGCCAGCAGTTTAGTGCAGGGCGCTGAAGCTTTCTTT.

In this sample, this clonotype turned up many times. This chain links TRBV9 with TRBJ1-2; D may be TRBD1 (5 bases). Trimming pared 0 bases from V and 1 base from J, leaving 19 bases between. Germline V gives CDR1 SGDLS, CDR2 YYNGEE. The CDR3 runs to 18 residues. CDR3 bases: TGTGCCAGCAGCGTAGTACCCGGCAGGGCCGAGATTAACTATGGCTACACCTTC. Translated, it gives CASSVVPGRAEINYGYTF.